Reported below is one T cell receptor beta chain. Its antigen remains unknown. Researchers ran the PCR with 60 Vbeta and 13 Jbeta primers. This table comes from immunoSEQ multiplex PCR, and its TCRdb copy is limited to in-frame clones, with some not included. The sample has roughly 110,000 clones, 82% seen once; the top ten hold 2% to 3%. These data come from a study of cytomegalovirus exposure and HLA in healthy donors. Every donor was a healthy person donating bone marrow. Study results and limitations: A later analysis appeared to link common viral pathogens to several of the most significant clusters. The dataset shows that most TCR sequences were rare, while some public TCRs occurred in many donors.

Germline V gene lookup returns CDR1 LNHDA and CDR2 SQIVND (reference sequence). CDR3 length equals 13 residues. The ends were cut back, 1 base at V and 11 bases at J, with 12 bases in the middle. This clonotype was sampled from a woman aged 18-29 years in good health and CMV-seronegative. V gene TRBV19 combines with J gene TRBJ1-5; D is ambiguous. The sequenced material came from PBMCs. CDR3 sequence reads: CASSIGGVPAQHF. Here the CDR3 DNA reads TGTGCCAGTAGTATAGGGGGAGTACCGGCCCAGCATTTT. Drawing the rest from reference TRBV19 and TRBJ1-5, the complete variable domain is DGGITQSPKYLFRKEGQNVTLSCEQNLNHDAMYWYRQDPGQGLRLIYYSQIVNDFQKGDIAEGYSVSREKKESFPLTVTSAQKNPTAFYLCASSIGGVPAQHFGDGTRLSIL.